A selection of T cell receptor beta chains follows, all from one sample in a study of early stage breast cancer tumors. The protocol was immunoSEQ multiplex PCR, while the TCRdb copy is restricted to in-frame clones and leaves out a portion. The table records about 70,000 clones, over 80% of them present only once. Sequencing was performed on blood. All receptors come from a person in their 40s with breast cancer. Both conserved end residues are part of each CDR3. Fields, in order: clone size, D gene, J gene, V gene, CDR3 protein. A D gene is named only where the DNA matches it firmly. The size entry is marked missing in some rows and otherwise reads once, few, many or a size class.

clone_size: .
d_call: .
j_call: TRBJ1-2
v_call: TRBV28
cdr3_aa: CASSQLYGYTF

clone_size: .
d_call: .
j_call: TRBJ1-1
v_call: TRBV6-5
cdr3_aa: CASSYSVMNTEAFF

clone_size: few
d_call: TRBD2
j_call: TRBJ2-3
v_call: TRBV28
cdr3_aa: CASRGLAPTQYF

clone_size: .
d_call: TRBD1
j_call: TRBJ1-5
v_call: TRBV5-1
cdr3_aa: CASSLGQEDQPQHF

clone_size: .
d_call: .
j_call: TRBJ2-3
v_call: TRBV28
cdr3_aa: CASSQGPITDTQYF

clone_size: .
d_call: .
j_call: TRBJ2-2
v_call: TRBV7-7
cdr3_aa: CASSPSSGYTGELFF

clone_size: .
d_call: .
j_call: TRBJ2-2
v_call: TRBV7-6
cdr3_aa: CASSLDRMELFF

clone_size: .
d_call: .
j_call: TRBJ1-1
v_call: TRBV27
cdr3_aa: CASSITLNTEAFF

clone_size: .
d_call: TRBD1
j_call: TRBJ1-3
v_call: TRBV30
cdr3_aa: CAWSRDRGSSGNTIYF

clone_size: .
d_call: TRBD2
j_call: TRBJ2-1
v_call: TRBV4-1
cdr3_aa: CASSLRTSGGLGNEQFF

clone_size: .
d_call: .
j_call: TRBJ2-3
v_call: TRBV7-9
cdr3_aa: CASSRSRTSTDTQYF

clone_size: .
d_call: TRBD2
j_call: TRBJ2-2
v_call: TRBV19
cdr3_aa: CAARGTSGRPGELFF

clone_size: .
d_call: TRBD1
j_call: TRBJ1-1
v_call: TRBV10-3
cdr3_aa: CAISVGTGFMNTEAFF

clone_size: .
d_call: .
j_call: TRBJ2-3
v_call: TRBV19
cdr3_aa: CASSLQGSGSTDTQYF

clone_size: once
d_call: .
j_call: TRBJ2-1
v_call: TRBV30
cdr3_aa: CAWSTSKGYNEQFF

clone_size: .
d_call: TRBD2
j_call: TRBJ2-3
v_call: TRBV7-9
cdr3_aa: CAVPERGGFTDTQYF

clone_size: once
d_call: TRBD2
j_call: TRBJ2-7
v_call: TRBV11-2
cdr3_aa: CASSFSPTSELFYEQYF

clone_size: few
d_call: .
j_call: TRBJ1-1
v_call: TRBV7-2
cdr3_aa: CASSLMGARAFF

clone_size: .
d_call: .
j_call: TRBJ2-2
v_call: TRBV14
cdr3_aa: CASSQQAGPTGELFF

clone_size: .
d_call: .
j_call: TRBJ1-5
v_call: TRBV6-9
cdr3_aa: CASSPKSPPQHF

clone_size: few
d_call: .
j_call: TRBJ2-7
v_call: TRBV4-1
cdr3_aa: CASSQDRAAQLRDEQYF

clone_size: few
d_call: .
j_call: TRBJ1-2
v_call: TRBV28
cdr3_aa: CASRPQGYYGYTF

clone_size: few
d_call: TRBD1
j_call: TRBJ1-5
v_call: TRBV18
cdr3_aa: CASSEQGASNQPQHF

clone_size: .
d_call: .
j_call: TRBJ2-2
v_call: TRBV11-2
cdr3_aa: CASSFYTGELFF

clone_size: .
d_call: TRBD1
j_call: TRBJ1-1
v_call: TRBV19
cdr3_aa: CASSPLQGQVNTEAFF

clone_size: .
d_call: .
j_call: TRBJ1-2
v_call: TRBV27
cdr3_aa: CASSFRVSQRANYGYTF

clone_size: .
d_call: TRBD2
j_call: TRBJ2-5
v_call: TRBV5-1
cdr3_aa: CASSWTSGRPETQYF

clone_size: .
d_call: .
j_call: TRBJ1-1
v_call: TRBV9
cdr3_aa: CASNPSAGSNTEAFF

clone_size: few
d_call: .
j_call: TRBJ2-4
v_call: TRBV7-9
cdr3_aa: CASSLGKNIQYF

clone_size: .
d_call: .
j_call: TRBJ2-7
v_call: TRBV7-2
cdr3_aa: CASSYPPGRYEQYF

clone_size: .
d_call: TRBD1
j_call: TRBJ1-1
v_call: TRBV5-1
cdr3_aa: CASSLAGGATEAFF

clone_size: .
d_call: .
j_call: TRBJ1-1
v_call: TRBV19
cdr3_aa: CASSMAQQNTEAFF

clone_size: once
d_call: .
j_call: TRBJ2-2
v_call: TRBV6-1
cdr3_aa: CASSEPSIGPGELFF

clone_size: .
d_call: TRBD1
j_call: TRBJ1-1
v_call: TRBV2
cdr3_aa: CASSDVGQGSANTEAFF

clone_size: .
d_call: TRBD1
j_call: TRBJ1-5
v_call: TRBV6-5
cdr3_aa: CASSHRDRANQPQHF

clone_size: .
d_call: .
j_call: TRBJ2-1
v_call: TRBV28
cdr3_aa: CASSFLPGKGEFF

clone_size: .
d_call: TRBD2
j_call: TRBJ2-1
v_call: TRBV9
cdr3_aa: CASSATSGSWVRDEQFF

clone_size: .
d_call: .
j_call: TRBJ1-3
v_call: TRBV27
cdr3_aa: CASSSVISGNTIYF

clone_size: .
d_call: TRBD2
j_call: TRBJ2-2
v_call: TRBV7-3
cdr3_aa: CASSSGLGDTGELFF

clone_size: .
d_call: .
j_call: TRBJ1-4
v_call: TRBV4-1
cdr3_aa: CASSQTYRQSLNEKLFF

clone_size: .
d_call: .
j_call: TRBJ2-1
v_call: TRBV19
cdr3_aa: CASSIIGEQFF

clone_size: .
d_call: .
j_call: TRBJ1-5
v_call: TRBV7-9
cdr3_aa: CASSLGGGGNQPQHF

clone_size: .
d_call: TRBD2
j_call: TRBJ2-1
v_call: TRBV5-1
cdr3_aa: CASSSALAGTYNEQFF

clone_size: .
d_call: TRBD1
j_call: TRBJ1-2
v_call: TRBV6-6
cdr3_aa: CASTYQGDYGYTF

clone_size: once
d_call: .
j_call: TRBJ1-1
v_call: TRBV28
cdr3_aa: CASSSPPSTEAFF

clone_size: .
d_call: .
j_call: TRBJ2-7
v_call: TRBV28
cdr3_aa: CASRPDGYEQYF

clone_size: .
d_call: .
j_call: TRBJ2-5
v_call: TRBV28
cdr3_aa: CASSASTGSYPEGETQYF

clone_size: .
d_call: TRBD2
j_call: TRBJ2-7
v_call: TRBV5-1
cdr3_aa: CASSLDLAGGSEQYF

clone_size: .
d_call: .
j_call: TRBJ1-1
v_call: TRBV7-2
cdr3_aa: CASSFGKGRTEAFF

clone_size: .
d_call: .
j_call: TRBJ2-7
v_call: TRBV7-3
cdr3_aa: CASSPKLAETYEQYF

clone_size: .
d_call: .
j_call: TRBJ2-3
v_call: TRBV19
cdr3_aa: CASSTGPRADTQYF

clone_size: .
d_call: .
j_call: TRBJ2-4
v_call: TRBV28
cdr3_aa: CASSSTGLAKNIQYF

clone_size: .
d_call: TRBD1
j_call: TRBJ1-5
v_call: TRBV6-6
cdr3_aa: CASTILGQGSNQPQHF

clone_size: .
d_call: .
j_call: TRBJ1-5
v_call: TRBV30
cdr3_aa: CAWSPSGVWQPQHF

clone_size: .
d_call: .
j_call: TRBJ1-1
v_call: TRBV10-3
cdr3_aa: CAIRGVGTEAFF

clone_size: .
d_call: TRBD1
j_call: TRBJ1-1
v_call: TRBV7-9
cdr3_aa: CASSRLTGGTTEAFF

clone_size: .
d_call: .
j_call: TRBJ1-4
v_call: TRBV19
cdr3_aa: CASSIPGGPEKLFF

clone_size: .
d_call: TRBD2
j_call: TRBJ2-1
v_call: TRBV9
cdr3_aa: CASSDGLAGGGYNEQFF